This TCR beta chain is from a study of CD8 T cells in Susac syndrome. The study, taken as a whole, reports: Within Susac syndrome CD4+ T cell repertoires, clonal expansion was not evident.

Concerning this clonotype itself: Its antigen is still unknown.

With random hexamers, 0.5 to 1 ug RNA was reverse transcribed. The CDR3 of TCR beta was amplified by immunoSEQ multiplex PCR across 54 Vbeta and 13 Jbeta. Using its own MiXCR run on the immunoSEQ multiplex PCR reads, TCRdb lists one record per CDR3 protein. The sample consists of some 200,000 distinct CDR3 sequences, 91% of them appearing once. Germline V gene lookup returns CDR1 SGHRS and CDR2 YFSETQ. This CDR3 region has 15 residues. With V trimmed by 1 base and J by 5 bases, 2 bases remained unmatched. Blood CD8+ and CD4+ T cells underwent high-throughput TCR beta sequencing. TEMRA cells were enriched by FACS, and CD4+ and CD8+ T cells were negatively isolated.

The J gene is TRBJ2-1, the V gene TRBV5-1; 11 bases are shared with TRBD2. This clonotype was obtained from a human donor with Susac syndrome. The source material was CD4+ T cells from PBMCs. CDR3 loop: CASSLYSGRDNEQFF. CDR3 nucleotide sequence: TGCGCCAGCAGCTTGTATAGCGGGAGGGACAATGAGCAGTTCTTC.